The T cell receptor (beta chain) described here comes from a study of blood T cell repertoires in COVID-19 (dated by TCRdb to 2018 to 2021). Background on the whole study: Collaborator samples came from the United States, Italy and Spain and covered acute and convalescent phases of COVID-19. The material from the prospective study consisted of cDNA or gDNA derived from T cells, B-cell-depleted T cells, or PBMCs. Deeply sampled blood TCRbeta repertoires from subjects exposed to, actively infected with, or recovered from COVID-19 were included in the dataset. A freely available public database, intended as a resource for researchers studying the immune response to SARS-CoV-2, is where the repertoires were released. Samples came from the ongoing ImmuneRACE study (first 160 participants) plus 1,254 subjects from 6 global collaborators. A de-identified subject ID, COVID-19 status, age in years and sex were almost always included in the sample metadata. Where available, HLA class I and class II types were obtained from metadata supplied by the sample provider rather than from assay-based typing. Study-level results and caveats: The amount of clinical and demographic metadata varied by source and participant and was provided uncurated.

As for this clone: This clone's antigen is unknown. Base qualities are missing; no much larger clone stands one base away.

Germline trimming: 5 bases from V, 5 bases from J; junction bases outside gene matches: 15. The CDR1 and CDR2 encoded by the germline V gene are SGHRS and YFSETQ. Reading from cysteine to phenylalanine, the CDR3 counts 18 amino acids. CDR3 DNA is the only sequence kept; it has 54 bases, read in frame from the first base. The collaborating institutions used their own protocols to collect whole blood in K2EDTA tubes. For TCRbeta analysis, collaborator samples were shipped as frozen whole blood, as isolated PBMCs, or as DNA extracted from either sample type. The immunoSEQ Assay, a bias-controlled multiplex PCR, was used to amplify TCRbeta CDR3 regions from genomic DNA. Regarding the original processing steps: The number of nucleated cells in each sample was estimated by amplification of reference gene primers within the assay. To quantify the absolute abundance of each unique TCRbeta CDR3 rearrangement, sequence reads were collapsed and filtered. For each sample, productive Simpson clonality was calculated by taking the square root of Simpson's diversity index across productive rearrangements. The table was pulled from immuneACCESS by TCRdb, which kept in-frame rearrangements only. Such tables lose some clones; where checked, under half of the loss comes from unresolved V genes, and the rest has no known cause. The V and J calls and clone size come from that table; D and trimming were worked out from the DNA. Here the sample has 50,000 to 75,000 clones; 91% occur a single time. Of the sample, roughly 8.1% is held by the ten largest clones.

The source of this sequence is a human donor in a cohort sampled during active COVID-19. The chain links TRBV5-1 with TRBJ2-5, with 13 bases in between that match TRBD2. Material: peripheral blood. The DNA is TGCGCCAGCAGTGCGGCGAGACTAGCGGGGGGACTTACGGAGACCCAGTACTTC. It encodes CASSAARLAGGLTETQYF.